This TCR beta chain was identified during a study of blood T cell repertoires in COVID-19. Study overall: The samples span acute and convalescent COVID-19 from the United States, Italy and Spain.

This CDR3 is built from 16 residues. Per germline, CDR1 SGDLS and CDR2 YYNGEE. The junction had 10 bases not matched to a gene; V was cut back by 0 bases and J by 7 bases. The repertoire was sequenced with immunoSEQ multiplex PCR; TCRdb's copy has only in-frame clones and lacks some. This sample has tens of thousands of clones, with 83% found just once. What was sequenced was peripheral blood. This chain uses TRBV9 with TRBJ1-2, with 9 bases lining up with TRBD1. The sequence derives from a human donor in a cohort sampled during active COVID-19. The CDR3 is CASSVGRTGDQGGYTF. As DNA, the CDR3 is TGTGCCAGCAGCGTAGGTCGGACAGGGGATCAGGGTGGCTACACCTTC. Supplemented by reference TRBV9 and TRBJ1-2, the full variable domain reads DSGVTQTPKHLITATGQRVTLRCSPRSGDLSVYWYQQSLDQGLQFLIQYYNGEERAKGNILERFSAQQFPDLHSELNLSSLELGDSALYFCASSVGRTGDQGGYTFGSGTRLTVV.